The rows below give T cell receptor beta chains drawn from one sample of a study of blood T cell repertoires in COVID-19. Profiled with immunoSEQ multiplex PCR; TCRdb holds only in-frame clones, not every one. The sample has fewer than 350,000 clones; around 86% are singletons. Sequencing used PBMCs or T cells enriched from blood (not recorded which). The receptors shown here come from a woman between 40 and 50 years old with acute COVID-19. CDR3s include the opening cysteine and the closing phenylalanine or tryptophan. D genes are given only for firm matches. Only part of the rows carry a size: once, few, many, or a class if the clone is expanded.

d_call j_call clone_size v_call cdr3_length cdr3_nt cdr3_aa
- TRBJ2-2 - TRBV19 16 TGTGCCAGTAGTATAGGGGGCCTCTCCATAGCCGGGGAGCTGTTTTTT CASSIGGLSIAGELFF
TRBD1 TRBJ1-2 - TRBV19 13 TGTGCCAGTAGTATGACAGGGAGCTATGGCTACACCTTC CASSMTGSYGYTF
TRBD1 TRBJ1-6 - TRBV25-1 15 TGTGCCAGCGCCCCCGGGACAGGGGGCTTTTCACCCCTCCACTTT CASAPGTGGFSPLHF
- TRBJ1-1 - TRBV28 10 TGTGCCAGCAGTAGGAGTGAAGCTTTCTTT CASSRSEAFF
- TRBJ2-7 - TRBV25-1 13 TGTGCCAGCAGTGAAACACAGGTGGGCGAGCAGTACTTC CASSETQVGEQYF
TRBD1 TRBJ2-7 - TRBV4-2 21 TGTGCCAGCAGCCAAGTTTCGGTGGGACAGGGCGGCCCGTCGTCCTCCTACGAGCAGTACTTC CASSQVSVGQGGPSSSYEQYF
TRBD1 TRBJ1-2 - TRBV6-2/TRBV6-3 17 TGTGCCAGCAGCCACCGGGACAGCTTACAGGGGCCTTATGGCTACACCTTC CASSHRDSLQGPYGYTF
TRBD1 TRBJ1-6 - TRBV5-1 16 TGCGCCAGCAGCTGGAGGCAGGGGGCGAATAATTCACCCCTCCACTTT CASSWRQGANNSPLHF
- TRBJ2-7 - TRBV7-2 15 TGTGCCAGCAGCTTAGTCCCGGCCCAGGTGGGCGAGCAGTACTTC CASSLVPAQVGEQYF
- TRBJ1-5 - TRBV6-2/TRBV6-3 13 TGTGCCAGCAGTCGACAGGAAGAGCTGCCCCAGCATTTT CASSRQEELPQHF
TRBD1 TRBJ1-1 - TRBV13 16 TGTGCCAGCAGCTTAGCCGGGACAGGGAAGAACACTGAAGCTTTCTTT CASSLAGTGKNTEAFF
TRBD1 TRBJ2-1 - TRBV6-6 15 TGTGCCAGCAGCCGACTAGGACAGGGGTACAATGAGCAGTTCTTC CASSRLGQGYNEQFF
TRBD2 TRBJ2-1 - TRBV4-2 15 TGTGCCAGCAGCCAATACAGCGGGAGTGACCCTGAGCAGTTCTTC CASSQYSGSDPEQFF
- TRBJ1-1 - TRBV7-2 11 TGTGCCAGCACGGGTTACACTGAAGCTTTCTTT CASTGYTEAFF
TRBD2 TRBJ2-1 - TRBV9 15 TGTGCCAGCACCGTAGGGGCGGGAGCCTGGAATGAGCAGTTCTTC CASTVGAGAWNEQFF
TRBD2 TRBJ2-7 - TRBV7-2 13 TGTGCCAGCAAGCTAGCGGGATCCTACGAGCAGTACTTC CASKLAGSYEQYF
TRBD1 TRBJ2-3 - TRBV30 15 TGTGCCTGGTCCCGGGACAGGGAGGAGACAGATACGCAGTATTTT CAWSRDREETDTQYF
- TRBJ1-4 - TRBV19 15 TGTGCCAGTGAAAGGATCGGACAGTCTAATGAAAAACTGTTTTTT CASERIGQSNEKLFF
- TRBJ1-5 once TRBV6-5 15 TGTGCCAGTCGAAACAGTCTTCTGGGCAATCAGCCCCAGCATTTT CASRNSLLGNQPQHF
TRBD1 TRBJ1-5 - TRBV6-2/TRBV6-3 16 TGTGCCAGCAGTTACAAAGACAGGGTAGGGCATCAGCCCCAGCATTTT CASSYKDRVGHQPQHF
TRBD1 TRBJ1-2 - TRBV5-4 15 TGTGCCAGCAGCTCGTGGGACAGGGGAATCTATGGCTACACCTTC CASSSWDRGIYGYTF
TRBD1 TRBJ1-3 - TRBV9 16 TGTGCCAGCAGCGTATCCGGGACAGCCCCTGGAAACACCATATATTTT CASSVSGTAPGNTIYF
TRBD1 TRBJ1-1 - TRBV5-5 17 TGTGCCAGCAGCGCGTCGACCGGGACAGTGATGAACACTGAAGCTTTCTTT CASSASTGTVMNTEAFF
- TRBJ2-3 - TRBV12-3/TRBV12-4 13 TGTGCCAGCAGTATGACAGGTCTCGCTACGCAGTATTTT CASSMTGLATQYF
TRBD2 TRBJ2-5 - TRBV5-4 16 TGTGCCAGCAGTCGCCCCACTAGCGGGGGGGCGGAGACCCAGTACTTC CASSRPTSGGAETQYF
- TRBJ2-3 - TRBV25-1 15 TGTGCCAGCAGTGCCCAGACAGGACGCACAGATACGCAGTATTTT CASSAQTGRTDTQYF
TRBD1 TRBJ1-3 few TRBV4-3 16 TGCGCCAGCAGCCAAGGCTACCGGGACAGCGGAAACACCATATATTTT CASSQGYRDSGNTIYF
TRBD2 TRBJ2-5 - TRBV18 15 TGTGCCAGCTCACCTCTAGCGGGAACCCAAGAGACCCAGTACTTC CASSPLAGTQETQYF
TRBD1 TRBJ2-2 - TRBV5-1 15 TGCGCCAGCAGCTCAGGACAGGGGAACACCGGGGAGCTGTTTTTT CASSSGQGNTGELFF
TRBD1 TRBJ1-6 once TRBV11-2 15 TGTGCCAGCAGCCCAATGACAGGGAGCGGGTCACCCCTCCACTTT CASSPMTGSGSPLHF
TRBD1 TRBJ1-4 - TRBV4-2 15 TGTGCCAGCAGCCAAGGGACAGGAAGCAGTGAAAAACTGTTTTTT CASSQGTGSSEKLFF
TRBD1 TRBJ2-4 - TRBV19 16 TGTGCCAGTACTCCCGGACAGGTTCTAGCCAAAAACATTCAGTACTTC CASTPGQVLAKNIQYF
- TRBJ1-5 - TRBV2 12 TGTGCCAGCAGTCAGGGTATAGAGCCCCAGCATTTT CASSQGIEPQHF
TRBD1 TRBJ1-4 - TRBV4-2 13 TGTGCCAGCAGCCAGCAGGGGGCTGGAAAACTGTTTTTT CASSQQGAGKLFF
- TRBJ2-1 - TRBV19 14 TGTGCCAGTAGTTCAAGGGTACCAGGGGATGAGCAGTTCTTC CASSSRVPGDEQFF
- TRBJ2-5 - TRBV19 14 TGTGCCAGTAGTATTAAATCCTTCCGGGAGACCCAGTACTTC CASSIKSFRETQYF
TRBD2 TRBJ2-1 - TRBV10-3 16 TGTGCCATCAGTGAGTCTCGCGGGGGTTTCTACAATGAGCAGTTCTTC CAISESRGGFYNEQFF
TRBD1 TRBJ1-1 - TRBV9 13 TGTGCCAGCAGCGCACGGACAGGGGGGATAGCTTTCTTT CASSARTGGIAFF
TRBD2 TRBJ2-7 - TRBV27 15 TGTGCCAGCAGTTTGGGTAGCGGGAGTGCCTACGAGCAGTACTTC CASSLGSGSAYEQYF
TRBD2 TRBJ2-7 - TRBV9 15 TGTGCCAGCAGCGTCGACCCAGCGGGAGTCAACGAGCAGTACTTC CASSVDPAGVNEQYF
- TRBJ2-3 - TRBV6-1 17 TGTGCCAGCAGTGAAAGGGGAGGCCCCCCGCGCGCAGATACGCAGTATTTT CASSERGGPPRADTQYF
TRBD2 TRBJ2-1 - TRBV3-1/TRBV3-2 16 TGTGCCAGCGGGGCTAGCGGGGGCCAATTCTACAATGAGCAGTTCTTC CASGASGGQFYNEQFF
TRBD1 TRBJ1-4 - TRBV7-2 17 TGTGCCAGCAGCTTAGCCCCGGGACAGGGGGTACAGGAAAAACTGTTTTTT CASSLAPGQGVQEKLFF
TRBD2 TRBJ2-7 - TRBV7-3 15 TGTGCCAGCAGCCACGATTCTAGCGGGAGTTACGAGCAGTACTTC CASSHDSSGSYEQYF
- TRBJ1-5 - TRBV6-5 13 TGTGCCAGCAGGACCTCTAGGGGGCAGCCCCAGCATTTT CASRTSRGQPQHF
- TRBJ1-1 - TRBV9 15 TGTGCCAGCAGCCCCCCATCGGGGGGGGACACTGAAGCTTTCTTT CASSPPSGGDTEAFF
- TRBJ1-2 - TRBV9 12 TGTGCCAGCAGAAGGGGAAGCTATGGCTACACCTTC CASRRGSYGYTF
- TRBJ1-3 - TRBV10-2 15 TGCGCCAGCAGTGAGTCGACAGTGGGCTCGGACACCATATATTTT CASSESTVGSDTIYF
- TRBJ2-1 once TRBV5-8 13 TGTGCCAGCAGCTTGTCTATATACAATGAGCAGTTCTTC CASSLSIYNEQFF
TRBD2 TRBJ2-1 - TRBV11-3 18 TGTGCCAGCAGCTTAAGGTCCCGGACTAGCGGGAGAATGAATGAGCAGTTCTTC CASSLRSRTSGRMNEQFF
- TRBJ2-3 - TRBV3-1/TRBV3-2 12 TGTGCCAGCAGCCGAGAGTCGGATACGCAGTATTTT CASSRESDTQYF
TRBD2 TRBJ2-2 - TRBV6-5 15 TGTGCCAGCAGGATTGGCGGGGGGGCTATCGGGGAGCTGTTTTTT CASRIGGGAIGELFF
TRBD2 TRBJ2-2 - TRBV27 19 TGTGCCAGCAGTTTATCAGGACTAGCGGGAGGGACGAACACCGGGGAGCTGTTTTTT CASSLSGLAGGTNTGELFF
- TRBJ1-5 - TRBV28 12 TGTGCCACAACGACAGGCAATCAGCCCCAGCATTTT CATTTGNQPQHF
TRBD1 TRBJ1-2 - TRBV19 15 TGTGCCAGTAGCGACCTCGACAGGGGGTTGGGTGGCTACACCTTC CASSDLDRGLGGYTF